One and the same sample provided the 21 T cell receptor beta chains below, sequenced in a study of tumor-infiltrating lymphocytes in primary liver carcinoma. Unsorted whole blood supplied the blood RNA, and germline DNA was isolated too. Priming with a constant-region primer yielded TCR beta cDNA from 450 to 600 ng total RNA. Nested multiplex PCR, run for three rounds with slightly modified ARM-PCR, yielded TCR beta libraries. The opening two PCR rounds, 10 cycles each, paired TRBV1-TRBV30 forward primers with a C-beta reverse primer. MiXCR, run by TCRdb on the multiplex PCR reads, gives a single entry per CDR3 protein. This sample has 250,000 to 400,000 distinct CDR3 sequences, with more than 55% found just once. What was sequenced was peripheral blood. These receptors were obtained from a man aged 35 to 55 with primary liver carcinoma and hepatitis B virus infection.

V and J are TRBV14 and TRBJ2-3, with a tentative D call TRBD1 (6 bases). V dropped 0 bases and J dropped 7 bases, with 17 bases sitting between them. The length of the CDR3 is 16 residues. Germline lookup yields CDR1 SGHDN and CDR2 FVKESK. CDR3: CASSQDGPLGTHTQYF. CDR3 bases: TGTGCCAGCAGCCAAGATGGGCCCCTTGGGACACATACGCAGTATTTT.

For this clonotype: A much larger clone is a single base away; this may be a read error. The chain links TRBV12-3 or TRBV12-4 to TRBJ2-6, with no clear D. The ends were cut back, 7 bases at V and 4 bases at J, with 11 bases in the middle. This CDR3 is 14 amino acids long. CDR3 nucleotide sequence: TGTGCCAGCATTGATAGGGCCGGGGCCAACGTCCTGACTTTC. This encodes CASIDRAGANVLTF.

To note about this clonotype: A read error may be the cause here, since a much bigger clone is one base away. The rearrangement links TRBV6-5 to TRBJ2-2, with unresolved D. Per germline, CDR1 MNHEY and CDR2 SVGAGI. The V gene lost 7 bases and the J gene lost 7 bases, with 10 bases spanning the gap. This CDR3 is built from 12 residues. CDR3 DNA: TGTGCCAGCAAAATTAGAATCGGGGAGCTGTTTTTT. It yields the protein CASKIRIGELFF.

Note on this clonotype: Since a much larger clone is just one base distant, this may be a read error. The rearrangement uses TRBV7-9 and TRBJ1-2; a weak D match, TRBD1 (6 bases). This CDR3 is built from 16 residues. Germline CDR1 and CDR2: SEHNR and FQNEAQ (reference sequence). Trimming left V 5 bases short and J 6 bases short, with 22 bases between. CDR3 nucleotides: TGTGCCAGCAGCGCGCGGGACACCCCAAGTGGGCATGGCTACACCTTC. It codes for CASSARDTPSGHGYTF. The full variable domain, its missing parts supplied by reference TRBV7-9 and TRBJ1-2, is DTGVSQNPRHKITKRGQNVTFRCDPISEHNRLYWYRQTLGQGPEFLTYFQNEAQLEKSRLLSDRFSAERPKGSFSTLEIQRTEQGDSAMYLCASSARDTPSGHGYTFGSGTRLTVV.

The chain employs TRBV2 and TRBJ2-2; TRBD1 might be the D (6 bases). Germline lookup yields CDR1 SNHLY and CDR2 FYNNEI. The CDR3 consists of 15 residues. The V gene lost 6 bases and the J gene lost 0 bases, with 11 bases spanning the gap. CDR3 region: CASRVQGANTGELFF. The CDR3 region has the DNA TGTGCCAGCAGGGTACAGGGAGCGAACACCGGGGAGCTGTTTTTT.

This clonotype appeared a few times. This sequence joins TRBV11-2 and TRBJ2-3; 10 bases fit TRBD2. CDR3 length equals 18 residues. V dropped 3 bases and J dropped 0; count of bases not matched to a gene: 9. Germline V gene lookup returns CDR1 SGHAT and CDR2 FQNNGV. The CDR3: CASSLVVAGGSSTDTQYF. In DNA form, the CDR3 reads TGTGCCAGCAGCTTGGTGGTAGCGGGAGGATCTAGCACAGATACGCAGTATTTT.

Note on this clonotype: One base away lies a much larger clone, so this may be a sequencing read error. Since the CDR3 does not end with the conserved phenylalanine or tryptophan, this likely comes from a read error. The J gene is TRBJ2-7, the V gene TRBV4-1, with D hard to call. Trimming pared 3 bases from V and 2 bases from J, leaving 14 bases between. CDR3 length equals 15 residues. Looked up from germline, CDR1 is MGHRA and CDR2 is YSYEKL. This chain's CDR3 is CASSHQPTSTYEQYL. CDR3 nucleotides: TGCGCCAGCAGCCATCAGCCGACTTCTACCTACGAGCAGTACCTC.

For this clonotype: A much larger clone differs by one base, so this may be a read error. V usage is TRBV6-6 and J usage is TRBJ1-6, with a tentative D call TRBD1 (6 bases). This CDR3 region has 13 residues. CDR1 MNHNY and CDR2 SVGAGI come from the germline V gene (reference sequence). CDR3 nucleotides: TGTACCAGCAAGAACAGGGTTAATTCACCCCTCCACTTT. This codes for CTSKNRVNSPLHF.

With regard to this clonotype: A read error may account for a junction end that differs from germline. The chain links TRBV14 to TRBJ2-2; D perhaps matches TRBD2 (5 bases). The CDR3 length is 15 residues. From germline, CDR1 is SGHDN and CDR2 FVKESK. CDR3 sequence: CANSLQLGNTGELFF. The CDR3 DNA reads as TGTGCCAACAGCCTACAACTAGGGAACACCGGGGAGCTGTTTTTT. Full variable domain (outside the CDR3, taken from reference TRBV14 and TRBJ2-2): EAGVTQFPSHSVIEKGQTVTLRCDPISGHDNLYWYRRVMGKEIKFLLHFVKESKQDESGMPNNRFLAERTGGTYSTLKVQPAELEDSGVYFCANSLQLGNTGELFFGEGSRLTVL.

Details on this clonotype: As the CDR3 is not closed by the conserved phenylalanine or tryptophan, this likely results from a read error. The genes are TRBV5-5 and TRBJ2-1; 14 bases are a match to TRBD2. This CDR3 spans 15 amino acids. Germline V gene data show CDR1 as SGHKS and CDR2 as YYEKEE (reference sequence). The J segment lost 7 bases and the V segment lost 4 bases, leaving 4 bases of the junction unmatched. The CDR3 DNA follows: TGTGCCAGCAGCCTGGGACTAGCGGGAGTGAATGAGCAGTTCTAC. Encoded protein: CASSLGLAGVNEQFY.

The rearrangement joins TRBV28 to TRBJ2-2; D gene unclear. CDR3 size: 12 residues. The germline V and J ends were trimmed by 8 bases and 1 base, with 5 bases remaining between them. In germline, CDR1 is MDHEN, CDR2 SYDVKM. CDR3 sequence (DNA): TGTGCCAGCCCCGGGAACACCGGGGAGCTGTTTTTT. It encodes CASPGNTGELFF. Combining the CDR3 with reference TRBV28 and TRBJ2-2 gives the whole variable domain DVKVTQSSRYLVKRTGEKVFLECVQDMDHENMFWYRQDPGLGLRLIYFSYDVKMKEKGDIPEGYSVSREKKERFSLILESASTNQTSMYLCASPGNTGELFFGEGSRLTVL.

With regard to this clonotype: This CDR3 fails to terminate in the conserved phenylalanine or tryptophan, so it likely reflects a read error. No DNA is shown, since the ends of the CDR3 on it are uncertain; the CDR3 is the one TCRdb lists. The chain is built from TRBV12-3 or TRBV12-4 and TRBJ1-3. A total of 11 residues make up the CDR3, ends included. The CDR3 sequence is CASSLMDTMYY.

The chain combines TRBV7-9 with TRBJ2-7; 9 bases align to TRBD1. V trimming: 5 bases; J trimming: 3 bases; junction bases outside the gene matches: 5. There are 14 residues in the CDR3. The germline V gene encodes CDR1 SEHNR and CDR2 FQNEAQ (reference sequence). CDR3 region: CASSKTGGGYEQYF. The CDR3 coding sequence is TGTGCCAGCAGCAAGACAGGGGGAGGCTACGAGCAGTACTTC. Filled out from reference TRBV7-9 and TRBJ2-7, the complete variable domain reads DTGVSQNPRHKITKRGQNVTFRCDPISEHNRLYWYRQTLGQGPEFLTYFQNEAQLEKSRLLSDRFSAERPKGSFSTLEIQRTEQGDSAMYLCASSKTGGGYEQYFGPGTRLTVT.

Notes on this clonotype: At one end, the junction sequence differs from germline, possibly due to a read error. The gene calls are TRBV6-2 or TRBV6-3 and TRBJ2-2; D tentatively reads TRBD1 or TRBD2 (6 bases each). The CDR3 runs 17 residues. CDR1 and CDR2 (germline): MNHEY, SVGEGT. CDR3 protein: CAGSYILGGTYTGELFF. CDR3 nucleotide sequence: TGTGCCGGCAGTTACATCTTAGGGGGGACCTACACCGGGGAGCTGTTTTTT.

As for this clonotype: This clone may be a read error of a much larger clone one base away. This chain joins TRBV12-3 or TRBV12-4 and TRBJ2-3; 11 nucleotides align to TRBD2. The V and J ends lost 3 bases and 3 bases, in that order; junction bases with no gene match: 11. The CDR3 is made up of 18 amino acids. Here the CDR3 reads CASSFRSISGRATDTQYF. CDR3 DNA sequence: TGTGCCAGCAGTTTTAGGTCGATTAGCGGGAGGGCGACAGATACGCAGTATTTT.

This clonotype was seen repeatedly, ten times or more. V usage is TRBV6-2 or TRBV6-3 and J usage is TRBJ2-7; D not certain. The length of the CDR3 is 14 residues. The V end was cut by 5 bases, the J end by 6 bases, with 17 bases between. Germline V lookup: CDR1 MNHEY, CDR2 SVGEGT. The CDR3 protein is CASSRAGSFFEQYF. DNA of the CDR3: TGTGCCAGCAGTAGGGCCGGTTCGTTTTTCGAGCAGTACTTC.

The chain links TRBV30 to TRBJ1-1, with D hard to call. The CDR3 has 13 amino acids. V was cut by 0 bases and J by 8 bases, with 13 bases left in between. Germline V gene sequence: CDR1 GTSNPN, CDR2 SVGIG (reference sequence). CDR3 loop: CAWSVKGGREAFF. CDR3 sequence (DNA): TGTGCCTGGAGTGTAAAGGGAGGTAGAGAAGCTTTCTTT. Full variable domain (outside the CDR3, taken from reference TRBV30 and TRBJ1-1): SQTIHQWPATLVQPVGSPLSLECTVEGTSNPNLYWYRQAAGRGLQLLFYSVGIGQISSEVPQNLSASRPQDRQFILSSKKLLLSDSGFYLCAWSVKGGREAFFGQGTRLTVV.

As for this clonotype: Because it lacks the conserved phenylalanine or tryptophan at the end, this CDR3 is likely a read error. The V call is TRBV6-6, the J call TRBJ1-2; D not resolved. The CDR3 loop spans 13 amino acids. CDR1 and CDR2 (germline): MNHNY, SVGAGI (reference sequence). V was trimmed by 9 bases and J by 2 bases, leaving 13 bases between them. The CDR3 coding sequence is TGTGCCAGTAGGCCGGGGATGAACTATGGCTACACCTTA. Residues: CASRPGMNYGYTL.

About this clonotype itself: One junction end does not reproduce the germline sequence, and a read error may be involved. The V and J genes are TRBV11-2 and TRBJ2-7, with no clear D. This CDR3 spans 14 amino acids. Germline CDR1 is SGHAT and CDR2 is FQNNGV. The DNA for the CDR3 is TGTGCCAACAGCTTAGGGTCCCATGCAGACGAGCAGTACTTC. Encoded protein: CANSLGSHADEQYF.

This clonotype has more than one count but fewer than ten. This chain links TRBV5-4 with TRBJ2-5; D remains unclear. Germline CDR1 reads SGHNT; CDR2 reads YYREEE (reference sequence). The V end lost 1 base, the J end lost 1 base, and 8 bases lay between the germline ends. The CDR3 spans 14 residues. This chain's CDR3 is CASSLLAVQETQYF. The CDR3 nucleotides read TGTGCCAGCAGCTTGCTTGCGGTCCAAGAGACCCAGTACTTC.

The J gene is TRBJ1-2, the V gene TRBV4-1; perhaps TRBD1 as D (5 bases). The CDR3 runs to 15 residues. The germline V gene encodes CDR1 MGHRA and CDR2 YSYEKL. V lost 4 bases and J lost 2, with 14 bases in between. The CDR3 spells CASSREPGTNYGYTF. DNA for the CDR3: TGCGCCAGCAGCCGAGAACCAGGGACCAACTATGGCTACACCTTC.